Shown below are 32 T cell receptor beta chains from a single sample sequenced in a study of cytomegalovirus exposure and HLA in healthy donors. This PCR relied on a set of 60 Vbeta primers and 13 Jbeta primers. Data came from immunoSEQ multiplex PCR; TCRdb stores just in-frame clones and leaves some out. The sample lists about 200,000 clones, around 77% occurring once. The sample was PBMCs. The receptor source for this set is a man younger than 40 in good health and CMV-seronegative.

The chain joins TRBV5-1 to TRBJ2-1; 13 nucleotides line up with TRBD2. V was clipped by 0 bases and J by 1 base; unmatched bases: 1. The CDR3 runs to 17 residues. The germline gives CDR1 SGHRS, CDR2 YFSETQ. CDR3 residues: CASSLGGLAGSYNEQFF. The CDR3 nucleotides read TGCGCCAGCAGCTTGGGGGGACTAGCGGGGTCCTACAATGAGCAGTTCTTC. Complete variable domain (other parts from reference TRBV5-1 and TRBJ2-1): KAGVTQTPRYLIKTRGQQVTLSCSPISGHRSVSWYQQTPGQGLQFLFEYFSETQRNKGNFPGRFSGRQFSNSRSEMNVSTLELGDSALYLCASSLGGLAGSYNEQFFGPGTRLTVL.

The J gene is TRBJ2-3, the V gene TRBV5-4, with 7 bases identical to TRBD2. CDR3 length: 14 residues. Germline values: CDR1 SGHNT, CDR2 YYREEE (reference sequence). V lost 3 bases, J lost 4 bases, and 5 bases stayed unmatched. The CDR3 DNA sequence: TGTGCCAGCAGCTCTGGACTAGAGGCAGATACGCAGTATTTT. This gives the protein CASSSGLEADTQYF. The full variable domain, its missing parts supplied by reference TRBV5-4 and TRBJ2-3, is ETGVTQSPTHLIKTRGQQVTLRCSSQSGHNTVSWYQQALGQGPQFIFQYYREEENGRGNFPPRFSGLQFPNYSSELNVNALELDDSALYLCASSSGLEADTQYFGPGTRLTVL.

The chain joins TRBV2 to TRBJ2-2; the D gene is possibly TRBD2 (6 bases). Trimming took off 6 bases at V and 3 bases at J, with 8 bases between the two ends. The germline V gene encodes CDR1 SNHLY and CDR2 FYNNEI. This CDR3 has 13 residues. This CDR3 is CASRAGYTGELFF. CDR3 bases: TGTGCCAGCAGGGCGGGGTACACCGGGGAGCTGTTTTTT.

The V call is TRBV27, the J call TRBJ2-7, with 9 positions matching TRBD1. CDR3 length: 14 amino acids. The germline V gene has CDR1 MNHEY and CDR2 SMNVEV (reference sequence). The ends lost 2 bases at V and 5 bases at J; junction bases unmatched: 4. The CDR3 is CASSLGTGINEQYF. CDR3 coding DNA: TGTGCCAGCAGTTTAGGGACAGGGATTAACGAGCAGTACTTC.

The chain carries TRBV27 and TRBJ2-1, with TRBD2 matching 13 bases. This CDR3 spans 15 amino acids. V lost 5 bases, J lost 8 bases, and 6 bases stayed unmatched. Germline V gene data show CDR1 as MNHEY and CDR2 as SMNVEV (reference sequence). The DNA of the CDR3 is TGTGCCAGCAGTATCACGGGACTAGCGGGATATGAGCAGTTCTTC. It yields the protein CASSITGLAGYEQFF.

This rearrangement joins TRBV6-5 to TRBJ2-7, with 8 bases that match TRBD1. V dropped 4 bases and J dropped 0; count of bases not matched to a gene: 8. The CDR3 has 16 amino acids. The germline V gene has CDR1 MNHEY and CDR2 SVGAGI. CDR3 DNA: TGTGCCAGCAGTTTACCCGGGACAGGAGACTCCTACGAGCAGTACTTC. This sequence encodes CASSLPGTGDSYEQYF.

This clone occurred once. This chain links TRBV2 with TRBJ1-4; the match to TRBD1 covers 7 bases. The germline V gene encodes CDR1 SNHLY and CDR2 FYNNEI. The CDR3 loop spans 14 amino acids. J gave up 4 bases and V 7 bases, and 6 bases lay outside the gene matches. The CDR3 region is CASTETGFNEKLFF. In nucleotides, the CDR3 is TGTGCCAGCACCGAGACAGGGTTTAATGAAAAACTGTTTTTT.

The count of this clone is one. J is TRBJ2-2 and V is TRBV25-1, with a weak D call TRBD2 (5 bases). V lost 4 bases and J lost 4, with 7 bases in between. Germline values: CDR1 MGHDK, CDR2 SYGVNS. The CDR3 runs to 13 residues. CDR3 bases: TGTGCCAGCAGTGGGAGGAGCACCGGGGAGCTGTTTTTT. Translation gives CASSGRSTGELFF.

The chain combines TRBV28 with TRBJ2-7, with D possibly TRBD1 on 6 matching bases. This CDR3 has 15 residues. V shed 2 bases and J shed 2 bases, with 13 bases lying between them. The germline V gene encodes CDR1 MDHEN and CDR2 SYDVKM. This CDR3 is CASSLQQGVTYEQYF. The CDR3 bases are TGTGCCAGCAGTTTACAACAGGGAGTTACCTACGAGCAGTACTTC.

There are a few counts of this clone. V usage is TRBV4-1 and J usage is TRBJ2-1, with a possible D match to TRBD2 (6 bases). V dropped 2 bases and J dropped 8 bases, with 13 bases sitting between them. CDR3 length equals 14 residues. CDR1 is MGHRA, CDR2 YSYEKL, per germline. The CDR3, as DNA: TGCGCCAGCAGCCAAAGGGTGGCGGGATATGAGCAGTTCTTC. Residues: CASSQRVAGYEQFF.

The rearrangement joins TRBV30 to TRBJ1-1; D uncertain. The length of the CDR3 is 13 residues. Germline assignment: CDR1 GTSNPN and CDR2 SVGIG (reference sequence). V lost 0 bases, J lost 0 bases, and 5 bases lay in between. The CDR3 coding sequence is TGTGCCTGGAGTGTACAGCTGAACACTGAAGCTTTCTTT. Protein product: CAWSVQLNTEAFF.

V gene TRBV5-1 combines with J gene TRBJ1-6; 7 bases are shared with TRBD1. Unmatched junction bases numbered 4, after V lost 3 bases and J lost 4 bases. The CDR3 runs 15 residues. The germline V gene encodes CDR1 SGHRS and CDR2 YFSETQ. CDR3: CASSSGQQYNSPLHF. The CDR3 DNA follows: TGCGCCAGCAGCTCGGGACAGCAATATAATTCACCCCTCCACTTT.

This clone showed up just a few times. J is TRBJ1-5 and V is TRBV27; 8 nucleotides line up with TRBD1. The CDR3 is 15 residues long. Looked up from germline, CDR1 is MNHEY and CDR2 is SMNVEV (reference sequence). V lost 5 bases and J lost 2; bases outside the gene matches: 5. The CDR3 protein is CASSRQGLGNQPQHF. The DNA of the CDR3 is TGTGCCAGCAGTCGACAGGGGTTAGGCAATCAGCCCCAGCATTTT.

A few counts support this clone. The V gene is TRBV28, the J gene TRBJ2-1; 12 bases agree with TRBD2. J lost 10 bases, V lost 5 bases, and 12 bases had no gene match. Germline CDR1 reads MDHEN; CDR2 reads SYDVKM. The CDR3 runs to 16 residues. The CDR3 sequence is CASSPTSGRLLREQFF. The CDR3 bases are TGTGCCAGCAGTCCCACTAGCGGGAGGCTTCTCAGAGAGCAGTTCTTC.

A single count supports this clone. The J gene is TRBJ1-3, the V gene TRBV6-5, with a possible D match to TRBD1 (6 bases). The V end lost 6 bases, the J end lost 0 bases, and 12 bases lay between the germline ends. The CDR3 sequence is 15 residues long. Per the germline V gene, CDR1 is MNHEY and CDR2 is SVGAGI. In DNA form, the CDR3 reads TGTGCCAGCAGCCCTCAGGGGATCTCTGGAAACACCATATATTTT. The encoded protein is CASSPQGISGNTIYF.

On this clone: Other DNA sequences of this sample code for an identical CDR3. The CDR3 region is CASSERVNYGYTF. Written as DNA, the CDR3 is TGTGCCAGCAGTGAAAGAGTGAACTATGGCTACACCTTC. The genes are TRBV6-1 and TRBJ1-2; unclear D gene. In germline, CDR1 is MNHNS, CDR2 SASEGT. Trimming removed 2 bases at V and 2 bases at J, with 6 bases between. This CDR3 has 13 amino acids.

V is TRBV13 and J is TRBJ2-1, with 7 bases matching TRBD2. The CDR3 length is 16 residues. J lost 8 bases, V lost 5 bases, and 15 bases had no gene match. CDR1 and CDR2 (germline): PRHDT, FYEKMQ (reference sequence). As DNA, the CDR3 is TGTGCCAGCAGCAAGGAGGGAGGGGAGTATCGCGATGAGCAGTTCTTC. Translated: CASSKEGGEYRDEQFF.

The rearrangement uses TRBV2 and TRBJ1-1, with 7 nucleotides matching TRBD1. CDR1 and CDR2 from the germline V gene are SNHLY and FYNNEI. The CDR3 loop spans 14 amino acids. Trimming removed 6 bases from V and 1 base from J; junction bases left unmatched: 5. CDR3 coding DNA: TGTGCCAGCAGGGACAGGCAACAGAACACTGAAGCTTTCTTT. This translates into CASRDRQQNTEAFF.

The J gene is TRBJ1-5, the V gene TRBV6-1, with D possibly TRBD1 on 6 matching bases. This CDR3 region has 15 residues. The V and J ends lost 3 bases and 12 bases respectively, with 21 bases between them. CDR1 and CDR2 from the germline V gene are MNHNS and SASEGT. CDR3 nucleotide sequence: TGTGCCAGCAGTGACGGACAGACTATCCGTAATTTCCAGCATTTT. Its translation: CASSDGQTIRNFQHF.

CDR3 amino acids: CASSPGDNTNYGYTF. The DNA for the CDR3 is TGTGCCAGCTCACCGGGGGACAACACTAACTATGGCTACACCTTC. The rearrangement links TRBV18 to TRBJ1-2, with D possibly being TRBD1 (6 bases). The V gene's germline CDR1 is KGHSH and CDR2 LQKENI. The V end was cut by 3 bases, the J end by 0 bases, with 11 bases between. The CDR3 has 15 residues.

The chain uses TRBV5-4 and TRBJ2-2; TRBD1 matches at 10 bases. Germline trimming cut 0 bases from V and 3 bases from J; bases unmatched to any gene: 2. CDR3 size: 16 residues. Germline V gene data show CDR1 as SGHNT and CDR2 as YYREEE (reference sequence). The CDR3 is CASSLVGTGDTGELFF. As DNA, the CDR3 is TGTGCCAGCAGCTTGGTGGGGACAGGGGACACCGGGGAGCTGTTTTTT.

The chain has TRBV27 and TRBJ1-1; TRBD1 might be the D (6 bases). Germline CDR1 and CDR2: MNHEY and SMNVEV (reference sequence). CDR3 length equals 14 residues. With 3 bases removed from V and 6 bases from J, the gap between germline ends came to 14 bases. CDR3 region: CASSFPGAVAEAFF. The CDR3, as DNA: TGTGCCAGCAGTTTTCCAGGGGCGGTTGCTGAAGCTTTCTTT.

The gene calls are TRBV7-9 and TRBJ2-1; 11 bases agree with TRBD2. The V and J ends lost 5 bases and 2 bases, in that order; junction bases with no gene match: 5. Germline loops: CDR1 SEHNR, CDR2 FQNEAQ (reference sequence). The CDR3 covers 16 residues. The CDR3 region is CASSLTSGRPYNEQFF. The CDR3 region has the DNA TGTGCCAGCAGCCTAACTAGCGGGAGACCCTACAATGAGCAGTTCTTC.

The J gene is TRBJ2-3, the V gene TRBV19, with 13 bases lining up with TRBD2. This CDR3 has 16 residues. V shed 5 bases and J 3 bases; nucleotides not matched to a gene: 5. Germline V gene lookup returns CDR1 LNHDA and CDR2 SQIVND (reference sequence). The CDR3 region is CASSPPGLAGTDTQYF. The DNA of the CDR3 is TGTGCCAGTAGTCCACCGGGACTAGCGGGGACAGATACGCAGTATTTT.

The chain employs TRBV5-6 and TRBJ2-7; 7 nucleotides agree with TRBD2. The CDR3 extends over 12 amino acids. The J segment lost 6 bases and the V segment lost 0 bases, leaving 0 bases of the junction unmatched. Germline assignment: CDR1 SGHDT and CDR2 YYEEEE. CDR3 coding DNA: TGTGCCAGCAGCTTGGGGGGGGGCGAGCAGTACTTC. Its protein is CASSLGGGEQYF.

The chain recombines TRBV7-9 with TRBJ1-6, with 7 bases matching TRBD1. V shed 6 bases and J 9 bases; nucleotides not matched to a gene: 8. The CDR3 length is 14 residues. Looked up from germline, CDR1 is SEHNR and CDR2 is FQNEAQ (reference sequence). CDR3 bases: TGTGCCAGCAGGGAAACAGGGGAGGTTTCACCCCTCCACTTT. The encoded protein is CASRETGEVSPLHF.

This clone was counted between two and nine times. The genes are TRBV5-1 and TRBJ2-2, with a weak D call TRBD1 (6 bases). The CDR3 is made up of 14 amino acids. The germline V gene has CDR1 SGHRS and CDR2 YFSETQ. Trimming stripped 4 bases from V and 8 bases from J, with 15 bases between. CDR3 DNA: TGCGCCAGCAGCCTTAAGCGGACAGAAGGGGAGCTGTTTTTT. Its translation: CASSLKRTEGELFF.

This sequence joins TRBV4-1 and TRBJ2-3, with D perhaps TRBD1 (5 bases). Germline assignment: CDR1 MGHRA and CDR2 YSYEKL. The CDR3 contains 15 residues. The V end was cut by 0 bases, the J end by 1 base, with 8 bases between. This CDR3 reads CASSQEGRGTDTQYF. CDR3 DNA: TGCGCCAGCAGCCAAGAGGGCAGGGGCACAGATACGCAGTATTTT.

This clone showed up just a few times. The V gene is TRBV11-2, the J gene TRBJ2-3; D is undetermined. Germline V gene lookup returns CDR1 SGHAT and CDR2 FQNNGV. V was pared by 1 base and J by 3 bases, with 11 bases between. The CDR3 runs 15 residues. In nucleotides, the CDR3 is TGTGCCAGCAGCTTAGTACGACTCGCAACAGATACGCAGTATTTT. This encodes CASSLVRLATDTQYF.

The J gene is TRBJ2-3, the V gene TRBV27, with 11 bases identical to TRBD2. Germline V gives CDR1 MNHEY, CDR2 SMNVEV (reference sequence). CDR3 length: 14 residues. J gave up 4 bases and V 5 bases, and 2 bases lay outside the gene matches. CDR3 DNA sequence: TGTGCCAGCAGTATGGGACTAGCGGCAGATACGCAGTATTTT. Protein sequence: CASSMGLAADTQYF.

The chain carries TRBV20-1 and TRBJ1-1, with D unresolved. V lost 4 bases and J 7 bases, leaving 10 bases between the germline ends. Per the germline V gene, CDR1 is DFQATT and CDR2 is SNEGSKA (reference sequence). The CDR3 spans 11 residues. CDR3 sequence reads: CSAIPRLEAFF. For the CDR3, the DNA is TGCAGTGCTATTCCAAGACTTGAAGCTTTCTTT.

The V gene is TRBV27, the J gene TRBJ2-7, with a tentative D call TRBD2 (6 bases). Deletions cut 3 bases from V and 2 bases from J, with 8 bases between. This CDR3 spans 13 amino acids. The V gene's germline CDR1 is MNHEY and CDR2 SMNVEV (reference sequence). This CDR3 is CASSFGGTYEQYF. The CDR3 DNA reads as TGTGCCAGCAGTTTCGGCGGGACCTACGAGCAGTACTTC.